This T cell receptor beta chain was identified in a study of CD8 T cells in Susac syndrome. Matching for age and sex applied to the controls, who were healthy donors. The CD8+ and CD4+ T cells were isolated magnetically using a negative isolation approach, whereas the TEMRA cells were enriched by FACS. This CDR3 has 16 residues. Germline CDR1 MGHRA, CDR2 YSYEKL. V dropped 4 bases and J dropped 8 bases, with 21 bases sitting between them. When the RNA was reverse transcribed, random hexamers were used with an input of 0.5 to 1 ug. Across 54 Vbeta and 13 Jbeta, immunoSEQ multiplex PCR amplified TCR beta CDR3. TCRdb fed the immunoSEQ multiplex PCR reads into MiXCR, producing one record per CDR3 protein. In the table there are 40,000 to 55,000 distinct CDR3 sequences, 80% to 95% of which are singletons.

Sequenced input: CD8+ T cells from PBMCs. This chain connects TRBV4-1 to TRBJ2-1, with D possibly TRBD2 on 5 matching bases. This receptor was taken from a human donor in good health. Here the CDR3 reads CASSRDRAGKIDEQFF. CDR3 coding DNA: TGCGCCAGCAGCCGGGATCGGGCGGGTAAAATCGATGAGCAGTTCTTC.